Following are 23 T cell receptor beta chains from one sample sequenced in a study of Graves' ophthalmopathy and Graves' hyperthyroidism. The authors amplified TCR beta CDR3 regions, and they did so from RNA transcripts for repertoire sequencing. In the first round, RT-PCR was carried out with HTBI primers, and a multiplex PCR formed the second round. A single record per CDR3 protein comes from TCRdb applying MiXCR to the multiplex PCR reads. The profile covers over 500,000 distinct CDR3 sequences, with over 20% appearing a single time and more than 5.5% taken by the ten largest. The sample comprised peripheral blood. These receptors came from a woman aged 18-29 years with stable Graves' hyperthyroidism. Some clones in this sample may be carry-over from other donors' samples.

This sequence joins TRBV20-1 and TRBJ2-5; 14 nucleotides match TRBD2. This CDR3 is built from 17 residues. CDR1 is DFQATT, CDR2 SNEGSKA, per germline (reference sequence). Losses at the gene ends were 1 base for V and 5 bases for J; bases not matched to a gene: 9. CDR3 in amino acids: CSARGTPGLAGAETQYF. The CDR3 DNA reads as TGCAGTGCTAGAGGCACACCGGGACTAGCGGGAGCGGAGACCCAGTACTTC.

Worth noting for this clonotype: One end of the junction is discordant with germline, which a read error may explain. This chain uses TRBV20-1 with TRBJ2-7; D uncertain. Per germline, CDR1 DFQATT and CDR2 SNEGSKA (reference sequence). This CDR3 region has 13 residues. The CDR3 here is CSARDVRFYDQYF. The CDR3 DNA reads TGCAGTGCTAGAGATGTACGGTTTTACGATCAGTACTTC.

This clonotype occurred many times. V is TRBV2 and J is TRBJ2-6; no clear D. V gave up 8 bases and J gave up 0 bases, with 5 bases separating them. Germline CDR1 SNHLY, CDR2 FYNNEI. This CDR3 comprises 13 residues. In nucleotides, the CDR3 is TGTGCCAGCCGGGTCTCTGGGGCCAACGTCCTGACTTTC. Residues: CASRVSGANVLTF.

About this clonotype: Its ends do not fully match the called genes, so a read error is possible. CDR3: CASSRGGESQYF. CDR3 in DNA: TGTGCCAGCAGCAGGGGCGGGGAGAGCCAGTACTTC. The J gene is TRBJ2-5, the V gene TRBV14; D perhaps matches TRBD2 (6 bases). The CDR3 covers 12 residues. CDR1 and CDR2 from the germline V gene are SGHDN and FVKESK.

This clonotype was seen at least ten times. The chain employs TRBV19 and TRBJ1-1, with D perhaps TRBD1 (6 bases). Looked up from germline, CDR1 is LNHDA and CDR2 is SQIVND (reference sequence). Trimming shortened V by 3 bases and J by 12 bases, and 26 bases separated the two germline ends. The CDR3 is made up of 16 amino acids. CDR3 amino acids: CASSMYTGGGPGESFF. The CDR3 nucleotides are TGTGCCAGTAGTATGTATACAGGAGGGGGACCCGGCGAGTCTTTCTTT. Drawing the rest from reference TRBV19 and TRBJ1-1, the complete variable domain is DGGITQSPKYLFRKEGQNVTLSCEQNLNHDAMYWYRQDPGQGLRLIYYSQIVNDFQKGDIAEGYSVSREKKESFPLTVTSAQKNPTAFYLCASSMYTGGGPGESFFGQGTRLTVV.

The chain couples TRBV28 to TRBJ1-1; 8 bases map to TRBD1. Trimming at V came to 8 bases and at J to 0 bases, leaving 8 bases not matched to a gene. The CDR3 spans 15 residues. In germline, CDR1 is MDHEN, CDR2 SYDVKM. The CDR3: CASQVPGQVNTEAFF. In nucleotides, the CDR3 is TGTGCCAGCCAGGTTCCGGGACAGGTGAACACTGAAGCTTTCTTT.

This clonotype showed up many times. The V call is TRBV28, the J call TRBJ2-7; 7 bases align to TRBD1. The ends lost 3 bases at V and 5 bases at J; junction bases unmatched: 7. Germline V CDR1 and CDR2: MDHEN, SYDVKM. This CDR3 is 14 amino acids long. The CDR3 DNA reads as TGTGCCAGCAGTTTTCCCCGGGACAGCGACGAGCAGTACTTC. Protein product: CASSFPRDSDEQYF.

This clonotype came up many times. The genes are TRBV20-1 and TRBJ2-5; the D gene could be TRBD1 or TRBD2 (5 bases each). The germline V gene has CDR1 DFQATT and CDR2 SNEGSKA (reference sequence). The length of the CDR3 is 13 residues. Trimming cost V 5 bases and J 5 bases, with 15 bases left between them. CDR3 sequence reads: CSAARGAWETQYF. CDR3 bases: TGCAGTGCTGCTCGGGGCGCCTGGGAGACCCAGTACTTC.

In regard to this clonotype: A much larger clone sits a single nucleotide away, making a read error possible. J is TRBJ2-2 and V is TRBV19, with D unresolved. V shed 6 bases and J shed 4 bases, with 9 bases lying between them. Germline lookup yields CDR1 LNHDA and CDR2 SQIVND (reference sequence). This CDR3 is built from 13 residues. The chain's CDR3 is CASSGLSTGELFF. CDR3 DNA: TGTGCCAGTAGCGGGCTATCCACCGGGGAGCTGTTTTTT. Full variable domain (remainder filled in from reference TRBV19 and TRBJ2-2): DGGITQSPKYLFRKEGQNVTLSCEQNLNHDAMYWYRQDPGQGLRLIYYSQIVNDFQKGDIAEGYSVSREKKESFPLTVTSAQKNPTAFYLCASSGLSTGELFFGEGSRLTVL.

This clonotype was recorded at least ten times. The V gene is TRBV2, the J gene TRBJ2-2; D gene ambiguous. Per the germline V gene, CDR1 is SNHLY and CDR2 is FYNNEI. The CDR3 has 12 amino acids. With 9 bases removed from V and 6 bases from J, the gap between germline ends came to 11 bases. As DNA, the CDR3 is TGTGCCAGGGGAAGAAGGGCCGGGGAGCTGTTTTTT. Translating gives CARGRRAGELFF.

This clonotype has a count of ten or more. The chain is built from TRBV6-2 or TRBV6-3 and TRBJ2-6, with D maybe TRBD1 (6 bases). Trimming removed 2 bases from V and 1 base from J, with 18 bases in between. The germline gives CDR1 MNHEY, CDR2 SVGEGT. There are 19 residues in the CDR3. The DNA of the CDR3 is TGTGCCAGCAGTTACGGGTTTTGGTCAGGGGTTTCTGGGGCCAACGTCCTGACTTTC. It translates to CASSYGFWSGVSGANVLTF.

This clonotype was detected only a few times. J is TRBJ2-5 and V is TRBV20-1; 16 nucleotides match TRBD2. V dropped 1 base and J dropped 1; count of bases not matched to a gene: 9. This CDR3 comprises 19 residues. Germline CDR1 is DFQATT and CDR2 is SNEGSKA (reference sequence). CDR3 nucleotides: TGCAGTGCTAGAGGACTGTGGGGACTAGCGGGAGGGGGCCAAGAGACCCAGTACTTC. Its protein product is CSARGLWGLAGGGQETQYF.

This clonotype occurred many times. The chain carries TRBV7-8 and TRBJ2-5, with unresolved D. CDR3 size: 15 residues. CDR1 is SGHVS, CDR2 FQNEAQ, per germline. Between the trimmed V and J ends, which lost 5 bases and 4 bases, there was a span of 17 bases. The CDR3 protein is CASSAPRVGLETQYF. In nucleotides, the CDR3 is TGTGCCAGCAGCGCACCACGGGTAGGGCTAGAGACCCAGTACTTC.

Many counts were recorded for this clonotype. The chain couples TRBV30 to TRBJ2-7; 7 bases match TRBD2. Germline V CDR1 and CDR2: GTSNPN, SVGIG (reference sequence). This CDR3 region has 12 residues. V lost 2 bases and J lost 6; bases outside the gene matches: 4. CDR3 region: CAWSPSGAEQYF. In nucleotides, the CDR3 is TGTGCCTGGAGTCCCAGCGGGGCCGAGCAGTACTTC. The variable domain in full, completed from reference TRBV30 and TRBJ2-7, reads SQTIHQWPATLVQPVGSPLSLECTVEGTSNPNLYWYRQAAGRGLQLLFYSVGIGQISSEVPQNLSASRPQDRQFILSSKKLLLSDSGFYLCAWSPSGAEQYFGPGTRLTVT.

This clonotype has a count of ten or more. V is TRBV7-9 and J is TRBJ1-6, with 7 bases lining up with TRBD1. This CDR3 contains 14 residues. Trimming removed 2 bases from V and 9 bases from J; junction bases left unmatched: 4. Germline loops: CDR1 SEHNR, CDR2 FQNEAQ (reference sequence). DNA for the CDR3: TGTGCCAGCAGCTTACAGGGGGGAGGTTCACCCCTCCACTTT. The encoded protein is CASSLQGGGSPLHF.

J is TRBJ2-7 and V is TRBV20-1; TRBD2 agrees at 7 bases. Trimming took 0 bases from V and 0 from J; bases not matched to a gene: 5. The CDR3 contains 15 residues. Germline V gene sequence: CDR1 DFQATT, CDR2 SNEGSKA (reference sequence). DNA for the CDR3: TGCAGTGCTAGAGATCCCAGCGGGGCCTCCTACGAGCAGTACTTC. Its translation: CSARDPSGASYEQYF.

This clonotype has ten or more counts. This chain links TRBV14 with TRBJ1-2, with 7 bases that match TRBD1. CDR1 is SGHDN and CDR2 is FVKESK in the germline V gene. The CDR3 spans 15 residues. V lost 2 bases and J lost 4; bases outside the gene matches: 7. CDR3 in DNA: TGTGCCAGCAGCCAAAACACAGGGGTGGGCTATGGCTACACCTTC. Protein: CASSQNTGVGYGYTF.

The chain joins TRBV28 to TRBJ2-5; 8 nucleotides align to TRBD1. The CDR3 contains 15 residues. Unmatched junction bases numbered 10, after V lost 5 bases and J lost 5 bases. The germline V gene encodes CDR1 MDHEN and CDR2 SYDVKM. In DNA, the CDR3 is TGTGCCAGCAGTCTCGGCAGGGGGCGGCGGGAGACCCAGTACTTC. This translates into CASSLGRGRRETQYF. Full variable domain (remainder filled in from reference TRBV28 and TRBJ2-5): DVKVTQSSRYLVKRTGEKVFLECVQDMDHENMFWYRQDPGLGLRLIYFSYDVKMKEKGDIPEGYSVSREKKERFSLILESASTNQTSMYLCASSLGRGRRETQYFGPGTRLLVL.

This clonotype has a count of ten or more. The V call is TRBV20-1, the J call TRBJ2-7, with 7 positions matching TRBD2. Germline trimming cut 0 bases from V and 6 bases from J; bases unmatched to any gene: 8. Per germline, CDR1 DFQATT and CDR2 SNEGSKA (reference sequence). CDR3 length: 14 residues. The CDR3 DNA reads TGCAGTGCTAGAGATGGACTAGTGGGTGGCGAGCAGTACTTC. Its translation is CSARDGLVGGEQYF.

The sample holds a few counts of this clonotype. CDR3 DNA sequence: TGTGCCAGCAGCCTTCTCAGGGCCACCTACGAGCAGTACTTC. Residues: CASSLLRATYEQYF. V and J are TRBV28 and TRBJ2-7; TRBD1 might be the D (5 bases). Germline V gives CDR1 MDHEN, CDR2 SYDVKM. Trimming cost V 6 bases and J 2 bases, with 14 bases left between them. CDR3 length: 14 amino acids.

The gene calls are TRBV27 and TRBJ2-7; weak D call: TRBD2 (6 bases). CDR1 is MNHEY and CDR2 is SMNVEV in the germline V gene (reference sequence). The CDR3 sequence is 11 residues long. Trimming removed 8 bases at V and 5 bases at J, with 10 bases between. CDR3 bases: TGTGCCAGCTTATCGGGGGACGAGCAGTACTTC. Its protein product is CASLSGDEQYF.

This clonotype was counted ten times or more. This chain links TRBV5-1 with TRBJ2-7; tentatively, D is TRBD2 (6 bases). The CDR3 totals 14 residues. Trimming removed 5 bases from V and 3 bases from J, with 15 bases in between. Germline values: CDR1 SGHRS, CDR2 YFSETQ. The CDR3 region has the DNA TGCGCCAGCAGTCTCGGGACTCTAATCTACGAGCAGTACTTC. Translating it yields CASSLGTLIYEQYF.

This clonotype showed up many times. The chain couples TRBV15 to TRBJ1-5; D remains ambiguous. The V gene lost 1 base and the J gene lost 5 bases, with 12 bases spanning the gap. CDR1 is LNHNV, CDR2 YYDKDF, per germline (reference sequence). The CDR3 has 15 amino acids. CDR3 in amino acids: CATSRVGGSDQPQHF. The CDR3 nucleotides read TGTGCCACCAGCAGAGTGGGAGGTTCGGATCAGCCCCAGCATTTT.